What follows are 14 T cell receptor beta chains derived from one specimen sequenced in a study of blood T cell repertoires in COVID-19. This table comes from immunoSEQ multiplex PCR, and its TCRdb copy is limited to in-frame clones, with some not included. The sample carries about 30,000 clones, 77% recorded once. Input material: peripheral blood. The origin of the receptors is a woman aged 70-85 years with active or convalescent COVID-19.

There are a few counts of this clone. The chain links TRBV19 to TRBJ1-5; D uncertain. The germline V gene encodes CDR1 LNHDA and CDR2 SQIVND (reference sequence). Trimming took off 5 bases at V and 0 bases at J, with 11 bases between the two ends. CDR3 length: 15 residues. The DNA for the CDR3 is TGTGCCAGTAGTTTCGCCGCGGGTAGCAATCAGCCCCAGCATTTT. This encodes CASSFAAGSNQPQHF.

This sequence joins TRBV5-6 and TRBJ2-7, with TRBD2 identical over 7 bases. Per germline, CDR1 SGHDT and CDR2 YYEEEE. The CDR3 has 17 amino acids. J was trimmed by 5 bases and V by 5 bases; bases with no gene match: 19. The CDR3 protein is CASSMTVLSGIRHEQYF. The CDR3 coding sequence is TGTGCCAGCAGTATGACCGTACTGAGCGGGATTAGGCACGAGCAGTACTTC.

A few counts support this clone. The chain combines TRBV27 with TRBJ1-5, with a possible D match to TRBD1 (6 bases). With 5 bases removed from V and 4 bases from J, the gap between germline ends came to 18 bases. The germline V gene encodes CDR1 MNHEY and CDR2 SMNVEV (reference sequence). This CDR3 is built from 16 residues. CDR3 residues: CASSLGRGRPNQPQHF. The CDR3 DNA is TGTGCCAGCAGTCTGGGGCGGGGGCGACCAAATCAGCCCCAGCATTTT.

V and J are TRBV24-1 and TRBJ2-3, with D unclear. Trimming removed 2 bases from V and 9 bases from J, with 14 bases in between. From germline, CDR1 is KGHDR and CDR2 SFDVKD. The CDR3 is made up of 14 amino acids. The CDR3 protein is CATSDSLISWTQYF. The DNA of the CDR3 is TGTGCCACCAGTGATTCCCTAATATCCTGGACGCAGTATTTT.

This chain connects TRBV5-1 to TRBJ2-1; TRBD2 matches 8 bases. Trimming took 4 bases from V and 6 from J; bases not matched to a gene: 3. CDR1 and CDR2 from the germline V gene are SGHRS and YFSETQ. CDR3 size: 13 residues. CDR3 bases: TGCGCCAGCAGCATCGGACTAGCCAATGAGCAGTTCTTC. Its translation: CASSIGLANEQFF.

CDR3 residues: CSVEGGVGQPQHF. The CDR3 DNA is TGCAGCGTTGAAGGCGGGGTGGGGCAGCCCCAGCATTTT. V is TRBV29-1 and J is TRBJ1-5; no reliable D call. V lost 1 base to trimming and J lost 7 bases, with 11 bases between them. This CDR3 contains 13 residues. The germline gives CDR1 SQVTM, CDR2 ANQGSEA.

The J gene is TRBJ2-3, the V gene TRBV10-2, with 12 bases that match TRBD2. The CDR3 contains 18 residues. V was clipped by 2 bases and J by 3 bases; unmatched bases: 9. Germline lookup yields CDR1 WSHSY and CDR2 SAAADI. CDR3 residues: CASSELGWLAGGTDTQYF. CDR3 in DNA: TGCGCCAGCAGTGAGCTTGGGTGGCTAGCGGGGGGGACAGATACGCAGTATTTT.

The V gene is TRBV4-3, the J gene TRBJ1-1; D gene unclear. The CDR3 is 14 residues long. Trimming removed 0 bases from V and 6 bases from J, with 11 bases in between. Germline lookup yields CDR1 LGHNA and CDR2 YSLEER. Here the CDR3 reads CASSQDPGIPEAFF. CDR3 in DNA: TGCGCCAGCAGCCAAGATCCGGGGATTCCTGAAGCTTTCTTT.

The chain has TRBV3-1 (or the pseudogene TRBV3-2) and TRBJ2-2; TRBD1 matches at 9 bases. The J segment lost 7 bases and the V segment lost 0 bases, leaving 9 bases of the junction unmatched. Germline-derived CDR1 and CDR2 are LGHDT and YNNKEL (reference sequence). This CDR3 is 17 amino acids long. The CDR3 protein is CASSQDYWDRVRGELFF. The DNA of the CDR3 is TGTGCCAGCAGCCAAGATTATTGGGACAGGGTCCGCGGGGAGCTGTTTTTT.

The gene calls are TRBV5-1 and TRBJ2-7; 8 bases are a match to TRBD1. The CDR3 has 14 amino acids. Unmatched junction bases numbered 1, after V lost 0 bases and J lost 2 bases. The germline gives CDR1 SGHRS, CDR2 YFSETQ. The CDR3 DNA follows: TGCGCCAGCAGCTTGGAACAGGGGGCCTACGAGCAGTACTTC. It codes for CASSLEQGAYEQYF.

The rearrangement joins TRBV11-3 to TRBJ2-3, with 8 positions matching TRBD1. The CDR3 covers 15 residues. Germline CDR1 SGHNT, CDR2 YENEEA. After removal of 1 base from V and 3 bases from J, the junction contained 3 bases not matched to a gene. The CDR3 protein is CASSLGQGRTDTQYF. The CDR3 nucleotides are TGTGCCAGCAGCTTAGGACAGGGGCGGACAGATACGCAGTATTTT.

The chain is built from TRBV6-5 and TRBJ2-1; D is perhaps TRBD1 (5 bases). Looked up from germline, CDR1 is MNHEY and CDR2 is SVGAGI. The V and J ends lost 8 bases and 6 bases respectively, with 14 bases between them. The CDR3 sequence is 13 residues long. CDR3 protein: CASLSNQGNEQFF. The CDR3 DNA sequence: TGTGCCAGCCTATCAAACCAGGGCAATGAGCAGTTCTTC.

This sequence joins TRBV7-2 and TRBJ2-1; the D gene is possibly TRBD1 (5 bases). CDR1 SGHTA and CDR2 FQGNSA come from the germline V gene. Trimming pared 5 bases from V and 10 bases from J, leaving 15 bases between. This CDR3 comprises 13 residues. DNA of the CDR3: TGTGCCAGCAGCCCAAAGGCGTGGGGCGAGCAGTTCTTC. This codes for CASSPKAWGEQFF.

CDR3 loop: CASRAWTVLPEDEQYF. The CDR3 region has the DNA TGTGCCAGCAGGGCATGGACAGTTCTCCCTGAGGACGAGCAGTACTTC. The chain is built from TRBV2 and TRBJ2-7, with D perhaps TRBD1 (6 bases). Germline assignment: CDR1 SNHLY and CDR2 FYNNEI. The CDR3 contains 16 residues. The V and J ends lost 6 bases and 5 bases respectively, with 23 bases between them.